This TCR beta chain was retrieved from a study of T cells in localized non-small cell lung cancer. Study-level points and caveats: Heterogeneity stays possible, as sequencing covered only one tumor region.

This CDR3 comprises 12 residues. Germline assignment: CDR1 SGHTA and CDR2 FQGNSA. The V and J ends lost 4 bases and 3 bases respectively, with 3 bases between them. As regards this clone: Its target is not known.

TCRdb's copy holds only in-frame clones and misses some; the assay was immunoSEQ multiplex PCR. This table has about 36,000 clones, 87% appearing once. The sequences come from peripheral blood, collected before any cancer treatment. The TCR comes from a woman between 35 and 70 years old with stage I lung adenocarcinoma. The chain uses TRBV7-2 and TRBJ2-2; D is ambiguous. Here the CDR3 reads CASSSYTGELFF. In nucleotides, the CDR3 is TGTGCCAGCAGCTCTTACACCGGGGAGCTGTTTTTT.